The sequence of this T cell receptor beta chain was determined in a study of T cells after yellow fever vaccination. This CDR3 is 15 amino acids long. The V gene lost 2 bases and the J gene lost 9 bases, with 15 bases spanning the gap. Germline V gene sequence: CDR1 SGHRS, CDR2 YFSETQ. TCRdb ran MiXCR on the 5' RACE reads and lists one entry per CDR3 protein. Of about 510,000 distinct CDR3 sequences listed, around a fifth are singletons. This clonotype has more than one count but fewer than ten. The TCR sequence derives from a young man who received the YFV17D yellow fever vaccine. Sequencing used PBMCs, obtained 21 days after the first yellow fever vaccination. The rearrangement uses TRBV5-1 and TRBJ1-6; D is ambiguous. CDR3 nucleotide sequence: TGCGCCAGCAGCTTAACGCGACAAGAAGGTTCACCCCTCCACTTT. Protein sequence: CASSLTRQEGSPLHF.